This record covers a single T cell receptor beta chain. Data came from immunoSEQ multiplex PCR; TCRdb stores just in-frame clones and leaves some out. The sample has about 160,000 clones, roughly 73% seen once. This entry comes from a study of blood T cell repertoires in COVID-19. For the study at large: The United States, Italy and Spain were the sources of the acute and convalescent COVID-19 samples. In each case, the material was cDNA or gDNA derived from T cells, B-cell-depleted T cells, or PBMCs.

V was clipped by 5 bases and J by 0 bases, with 13 bases between them. This CDR3 region has 16 residues. Germline V gene sequence: CDR1 SNHLY, CDR2 FYNNEI. This chain uses TRBV2 with TRBJ1-4; the D is unclear. This sequence was found in a man in his sixties or seventies with acute or convalescent COVID-19. Material: peripheral blood. The CDR3: CASSNREAATNEKLFF. The CDR3, as DNA: TGTGCCAGCAGTAACCGGGAAGCAGCAACTAATGAAAAACTGTTTTTT.